Listed here is a single TCR beta chain. Study processing details: Reference gene primer amplification in the assay estimated nucleated cell counts. The assay was immunoSEQ multiplex PCR, and TCRdb's table has in-frame clones only and misses some. That table is the source of V, J and clone size, and D and trimming were worked out from the DNA. The data contain approximately 160,000 clones, around 74% of them singletons. V lost 6 bases and J lost 0, with 21 bases in between. Germline CDR1 and CDR2: SGHRS and YFSETQ. This CDR3 region has 17 residues. This specimen belongs to a study of blood T cell repertoires in COVID-19. Study background: Researchers got acute and convalescent COVID-19 samples from the United States, Italy and Spain. PBMCs, B-cell-depleted T cells, or T cells provided the cDNA or gDNA that made up the material.

This chain joins TRBV5-1 and TRBJ1-2, with D perhaps matching TRBD1 (6 bases). What was sequenced was peripheral blood. The TCR originated in an older man with acute or convalescent COVID-19. The chain's CDR3 is CASTSFPGQPTNYGYTF. The CDR3 DNA reads as TGCGCCAGCACGTCCTTTCCGGGACAACCAACTAACTATGGCTACACCTTC.